Shown below are 2 T cell receptor beta chains from a single sample sequenced in a study of blood T cells in healthy people across ages. PCR was performed a second time for about 7 to 12 cycles using a sample-barcoded 5' primer and a J-beta primer mix. Via MiXCR, TCRdb re-called the 5' RACE reads, giving one row per CDR3 protein. Here the sample spans fewer than 900,000 distinct CDR3 sequences, 40% to 45% being singletons. The sequenced material came from blood. The receptors derive from a woman in her sixties in good health.

The genes are TRBV10-3 and TRBJ2-7, with D perhaps given as TRBD1 or TRBD2 (5 bases each). V was clipped by 11 bases and J by 2 bases, with 16 bases between them. Germline V gene data show CDR1 as ENHRY and CDR2 as SYGVKD. This CDR3 is 13 amino acids long. CDR3 in amino acids: CAVNRDETYEQYF. The CDR3, as DNA: TGTGCCGTCAACCGGGACGAAACCTACGAGCAGTACTTC.

This sequence joins TRBV6-2 or TRBV6-3 and TRBJ2-1, with 13 bases lining up with TRBD2. Per the germline V gene, CDR1 is MNHEY and CDR2 is SVGEGT. Unmatched junction bases numbered 7, after V lost 5 bases and J lost 0 bases. This CDR3 is 18 amino acids long. The CDR3 DNA reads as TGTGCCAGCAGTCGGACTAGCGGGAGTTTTCGCTCCTACAATGAGCAGTTCTTC. The encoded protein is CASSRTSGSFRSYNEQFF.